This TCR beta chain was sequenced during a study of blood T cell repertoires in COVID-19. The overall study: Spain, Italy and the United States supplied samples that represented acute and convalescent COVID-19. Sources were T cells, B-cell-depleted T cells, or PBMCs; the material itself was cDNA or gDNA.

Profiling relied on immunoSEQ multiplex PCR, and the TCRdb table lists in-frame clones only, not all of them. The sample consists of approximately 180,000 clones, approximately 83% of them appearing once. This CDR3 is built from 14 residues. From germline, CDR1 is SGHRS and CDR2 YFSETQ. Losses at the gene ends were 4 bases for V and 4 bases for J; bases not matched to a gene: 7. The sequencing input was peripheral blood. The TCR comes from a man in his 60s with acute or convalescent COVID-19. The chain recombines TRBV5-1 with TRBJ2-7; 8 bases line up with TRBD1. In nucleotides, the CDR3 is TGCGCCAGCAGCCCCGGGGACAGGTCGTACGAGCAGTACTTC. The encoded protein is CASSPGDRSYEQYF.